The T cell receptor (beta chain) described here comes from a study of blood T cell repertoires in COVID-19 (dated by TCRdb to 2018 to 2021). In the study overall: Samples from collaborators originated in the United States, Italy and Spain and spanned both the acute and convalescent phases of COVID-19. Where available, HLA class I and class II types were taken from metadata supplied by the sample provider and were not determined by assay-based typing. Subjects who had been exposed to COVID-19, were actively infected with it, or had recovered from it provided the deeply sampled blood TCRbeta repertoires that made up the dataset. Sample metadata almost always included a de-identified subject ID, COVID-19 status, age in years and sex. The material from the prospective study consisted of cDNA or gDNA derived from T cells, B-cell-depleted T cells, or PBMCs. The repertoires were released in a freely available public database meant as a resource for research on the immune response to SARS-CoV-2. Samples were obtained from the ongoing ImmuneRACE study (first 160 participants) and from over 1,000 subjects provided by 6 global collaborators.

The paper's findings and limits, for the study overall: Clinical and demographic metadata were provided uncurated, with the amount varying by source and participant.

In the case of this clone: Its specific antigen is unknown. Per-nucleotide qualities are absent, and no much larger clonotype sits a single base away.

The collaborating institutions used their own protocols to collect whole blood in K2EDTA tubes. For TCRbeta analysis, collaborators shipped samples in one of three forms: frozen whole blood, isolated PBMCs, or DNA extracted from either of those sample types. TCRbeta CDR3 regions were amplified from genomic DNA by means of the immunoSEQ Assay, a bias-controlled multiplex PCR. The authors' analysis ran thus. Within the assay, amplification of reference gene primers was used to estimate how many nucleated cells each sample contained. Sequence reads were collapsed and filtered to measure the absolute abundance of every unique TCRbeta CDR3 rearrangement. For each sample, productive Simpson clonality was calculated by taking the square root of Simpson's diversity index across productive rearrangements. TCRdb stores this immuneACCESS table with in-frame sequences only. Part of the clones is absent; in the studies checked, under half of the shortfall reflects unresolved V genes, and no reason is known for the rest. Clone size and V and J calls were adopted from that table, with D and trimming inferred from the DNA. For this sample there are 55,000 to 65,000 clones; around 77% appear just once. The ten largest clones add up to approximately 3% of the sample.

Including the terminal cysteine and phenylalanine, the CDR3 comprises 15 residues. This entry keeps only the CDR3 DNA: 45 bases, framed from base 1. Trimming takes 7 bases from V and 4 bases from J, and the germline ends sit 17 bases apart. The germline V gene (reference sequence) gives CDR1 as MNHNY and CDR2 as SVGAGI. The TCR was taken from a man aged 55 to 70 with acute or convalescent COVID-19. Sample: peripheral blood. Rearrangement joined TRBV6-6 to TRBJ1-5; no confident D gene assignment can be made. The nucleotides are TGTGCCAGCAAGTCAAACTCTATGTTTAATCAGCCCCAGCATTTT. This sequence encodes CASKSNSMFNQPQHF.